A selection of T cell receptor beta chains follows, all from one sample in a study of T cell repertoires in cytomegalovirus infection. In TCRdb, the reads were re-called with MiXCR into one record per CDR3 protein. The sample yields fewer than 850,000 distinct CDR3 sequences, almost 30% seen once. Their target antigens are unknown. The sequencing used cultured CD8+ T cells from PBMCs, collected from culture after CMV antigen stimulation. The receptors were gathered from a human donor in good health (CMV status not recorded). Some clones in this sample may be carry-over from other donors' samples. Both conserved end residues are part of each CDR3. A D gene is named only where the DNA matches it firmly. Expanded clones get a size class; other rows say once, few or many, or leave the size out.

D gene: -; clone size: -; V gene: TRBV7-9; J gene: TRBJ1-1; CDR3 protein: CASSLAAGTGTEAFF; CDR3 DNA: TGTGCCAGCAGCTTAGCGGCAGGGACCGGCACTGAAGCTTTCTTT
D gene: -; clone size: -; V gene: TRBV7-4; J gene: TRBJ2-1; CDR3 protein: CASRTSGGHEQFF; CDR3 DNA: TGTGCCAGCAGAACCTCGGGTGGACATGAGCAGTTCTTC
D gene: TRBD2; clone size: -; V gene: TRBV12-3/TRBV12-4; J gene: TRBJ2-2; CDR3 protein: CASSATSGGDSGELFF; CDR3 DNA: TGTGCCAGCAGTGCCACTAGCGGGGGAGATTCCGGGGAGCTGTTTTTT
D gene: -; clone size: many; V gene: TRBV7-6; J gene: TRBJ2-3; CDR3 protein: CASSLQEFTDTQYF; CDR3 DNA: TGTGCCAGCAGCTTGCAGGAGTTCACAGATACGCAGTATTTT
D gene: -; clone size: few; V gene: TRBV2; J gene: TRBJ1-2; CDR3 protein: CVSPGGYYGYTF; CDR3 DNA: TGTGTCAGCCCGGGAGGGTATTATGGCTACACCTTC
D gene: TRBD1; clone size: many; V gene: TRBV7-9; J gene: TRBJ1-4; CDR3 protein: CASSSARQGQEKLFF; CDR3 DNA: TGTGCCAGCAGCTCAGCCAGACAGGGGCAGGAAAAACTGTTTTTT
D gene: -; clone size: few; V gene: TRBV6-2/TRBV6-3; J gene: TRBJ2-1; CDR3 protein: CASSYSSRGEHNEQFF; CDR3 DNA: TGTGCCAGCAGTTACTCGAGTAGGGGGGAGCACAATGAGCAGTTCTTC
D gene: -; clone size: -; V gene: TRBV6-1; J gene: TRBJ2-1; CDR3 protein: CASSEFPPNEQFF; CDR3 DNA: TGTGCCAGCAGTGAATTCCCCCCAAATGAGCAGTTCTTC
D gene: -; clone size: once; V gene: TRBV5-1; J gene: TRBJ2-2; CDR3 protein: CASSPDRLTVTGELFF; CDR3 DNA: TGCGCCAGCAGCCCCGATAGGCTGACAGTTACCGGGGAGCTGTTTTTT
D gene: TRBD1; clone size: -; V gene: TRBV20-1; J gene: TRBJ2-7; CDR3 protein: CSARGTGGLYEQYF; CDR3 DNA: TGCAGTGCTAGAGGGACAGGGGGCCTGTACGAGCAGTACTTC
D gene: TRBD1; clone size: -; V gene: TRBV7-8; J gene: TRBJ2-3; CDR3 protein: CASSSPTGEVITDTEYF; CDR3 DNA: TGTGCCAGCAGCTCTCCGACAGGGGAAGTTATCACAGATACGGAGTATTTT
D gene: -; clone size: -; V gene: TRBV27; J gene: TRBJ2-1; CDR3 protein: CASVGPSREQFF; CDR3 DNA: TGTGCCAGCGTGGGACCGTCCAGGGAGCAGTTCTTC
D gene: TRBD1; clone size: many; V gene: TRBV6-1; J gene: TRBJ1-5; CDR3 protein: CASSPRDRAYSNQPQHF; CDR3 DNA: TGTGCCAGCAGTCCCCGGGACAGGGCCTATAGCAATCAGCCCCAGCATTTT
D gene: -; clone size: -; V gene: TRBV9; J gene: TRBJ1-1; CDR3 protein: CASSPSSSTEAFF; CDR3 DNA: TGTGCCAGCAGCCCCTCCAGTTCCACTGAAGCTTTCTTT
D gene: -; clone size: many; V gene: TRBV12-3/TRBV12-4; J gene: TRBJ2-7; CDR3 protein: CASSPPGLSSSYEQYF; CDR3 DNA: TGTGCCAGCAGTCCTCCGGGACTTTCAAGCTCCTACGAGCAGTACTTC
D gene: TRBD2; clone size: -; V gene: TRBV24-1; J gene: TRBJ2-2; CDR3 protein: CATSDKGTSGMELFF; CDR3 DNA: TGTGCCACCAGTGACAAAGGGACTAGCGGCATGGAGCTGTTTTTT
D gene: -; clone size: few; V gene: TRBV27; J gene: TRBJ2-7; CDR3 protein: CASSFRDRRYEQYF; CDR3 DNA: TGTGCCAGCAGTTTCCGAGACAGAAGATACGAGCAGTACTTC
D gene: -; clone size: once; V gene: TRBV5-4; J gene: TRBJ2-7; CDR3 protein: CASSWNVGGAYEQYF; CDR3 DNA: TGTGCCAGCAGCTGGAACGTCGGGGGAGCCTACGAGCAGTACTTC
D gene: -; clone size: many; V gene: TRBV7-2; J gene: TRBJ2-1; CDR3 protein: CASGLGQGQNNEQFF; CDR3 DNA: TGTGCCAGCGGCCTAGGCCAAGGACAGAACAATGAGCAGTTCTTC
D gene: TRBD2; clone size: -; V gene: TRBV7-9; J gene: TRBJ2-1; CDR3 protein: CASSWTTSGEYNEQFF; CDR3 DNA: TGTGCCAGCAGCTGGACGACTAGCGGGGAATACAATGAGCAGTTCTTC
D gene: TRBD1; clone size: -; V gene: TRBV11-2; J gene: TRBJ2-1; CDR3 protein: CASSLWDTGGLGNEQFF; CDR3 DNA: TGTGCCAGCAGCTTATGGGATACAGGGGGCCTCGGCAATGAGCAGTTCTTC
D gene: -; clone size: -; V gene: TRBV6-2/TRBV6-3; J gene: TRBJ1-2; CDR3 protein: CASTGLGHGYTF; CDR3 DNA: TGTGCCAGCACGGGGCTCGGCCATGGCTACACCTTC
D gene: TRBD1; clone size: -; V gene: TRBV10-3; J gene: TRBJ2-1; CDR3 protein: CAIKSGQGGEQFF; CDR3 DNA: TGTGCCATCAAATCGGGACAGGGAGGTGAGCAGTTCTTC
D gene: -; clone size: -; V gene: TRBV4-2; J gene: TRBJ2-1; CDR3 protein: CASSQEDSYNNEQFF; CDR3 DNA: TGTGCCAGCAGCCAAGAAGATAGCTATAACAATGAGCAGTTCTTC
D gene: -; clone size: -; V gene: TRBV7-6; J gene: TRBJ1-4; CDR3 protein: CASSNRGVQGGELFF; CDR3 DNA: TGTGCCAGCAGCAATAGGGGGGTTCAAGGAGGGGAACTGTTTTTT
D gene: -; clone size: -; V gene: TRBV7-9; J gene: TRBJ2-3; CDR3 protein: CASSHLTTTNTQYF; CDR3 DNA: TGTGCCAGCAGCCACTTGACGACAACCAATACGCAGTATTTT
D gene: TRBD1; clone size: -; V gene: TRBV6-5; J gene: TRBJ2-4; CDR3 protein: CASSPGGQGRMWAKNIQYF; CDR3 DNA: TGTGCCAGCAGCCCTGGGGGACAGGGGCGAATGTGGGCCAAAAACATTCAGTACTTC
D gene: -; clone size: -; V gene: TRBV5-5; J gene: TRBJ1-1; CDR3 protein: CASSHGRGNTEAFF; CDR3 DNA: TGTGCCAGCAGCCACGGACGGGGGAACACTGAAGCTTTCTTT
D gene: TRBD1; clone size: few; V gene: TRBV19; J gene: TRBJ1-5; CDR3 protein: CASAPRDSPNQPQHF; CDR3 DNA: TGTGCCAGTGCGCCTCGGGACAGTCCCAATCAGCCCCAGCATTTT
D gene: TRBD1; clone size: -; V gene: TRBV15; J gene: TRBJ1-2; CDR3 protein: CATSAPTGLYGYTF; CDR3 DNA: TGTGCCACCAGCGCCCCGACAGGGCTTTATGGCTACACCTTC
D gene: TRBD1; clone size: -; V gene: TRBV12-3/TRBV12-4; J gene: TRBJ2-3; CDR3 protein: CASSFGTGARGDTQYF; CDR3 DNA: TGTGCCAGCAGTTTTGGGACAGGGGCAAGGGGGGATACGCAGTATTTT
D gene: TRBD1; clone size: -; V gene: TRBV7-9; J gene: TRBJ2-3; CDR3 protein: CASLGTEEDRVTDTQYF; CDR3 DNA: TGTGCCAGCTTGGGGACAGAAGAGGACAGGGTTACAGATACGCAGTATTTT
D gene: -; clone size: -; V gene: TRBV6-5; J gene: TRBJ2-5; CDR3 protein: CASSYNRKPRETQYF; CDR3 DNA: TGTGCCAGCAGTTACAACAGGAAACCCCGAGAGACCCAGTACTTC
D gene: -; clone size: -; V gene: TRBV19; J gene: TRBJ1-2; CDR3 protein: CASLGGTLFGYTF; CDR3 DNA: TGTGCCAGTCTAGGGGGGACCCTCTTCGGCTACACCTTC
D gene: -; clone size: many; V gene: TRBV6-6; J gene: TRBJ1-5; CDR3 protein: CASSYKQGGNQPQHF; CDR3 DNA: TGTGCCAGCAGTTACAAACAGGGCGGCAATCAGCCCCAGCATTTT
D gene: TRBD1; clone size: -; V gene: TRBV9; J gene: TRBJ1-6; CDR3 protein: CASSPRDSRGSPLHF; CDR3 DNA: TGTGCCAGCAGCCCTAGGGACAGTCGGGGTTCACCCCTCCACTTT
D gene: -; clone size: many; V gene: TRBV20-1; J gene: TRBJ2-5; CDR3 protein: CSDRLQETQYF; CDR3 DNA: TGCAGTGACAGGCTTCAGGAGACCCAGTACTTC
D gene: TRBD2; clone size: -; V gene: TRBV2; J gene: TRBJ2-5; CDR3 protein: CASSPGGLADVEGPQYF; CDR3 DNA: TGTGCCAGCAGCCCAGGCGGACTAGCGGATGTGGAGGGACCCCAGTACTTC
D gene: -; clone size: -; V gene: TRBV3-1; J gene: TRBJ2-1; CDR3 protein: CASSSRRGTASYNEQFF; CDR3 DNA: TGTGCCAGCAGCTCTCGGCGCGGGACCGCTTCCTACAATGAGCAGTTCTTC
D gene: -; clone size: -; V gene: TRBV7-9; J gene: TRBJ2-3; CDR3 protein: CASSSGRSGSTDTQYF; CDR3 DNA: TGTGCCAGCAGCTCGGGGCGGAGCGGGAGCACAGATACGCAGTATTTT
D gene: -; clone size: -; V gene: TRBV7-9; J gene: TRBJ2-1; CDR3 protein: CASSADRYNEQFF; CDR3 DNA: TGTGCCAGCAGCGCGGACAGATACAATGAGCAGTTCTTC